The text below deals with one T cell receptor (beta chain). The target of this receptor is not known. Relative to the germline gene, one junction end is altered; a read error may explain this. The entry originates in a study of T cell repertoires in cytomegalovirus infection (dated by TCRdb to between 2018 and 2021). A note on the overall study: Recently identified HLA-C-restricted CMV epitopes, whose presentation resists viral immunomodulation, were targeted by peptide stimulations together with well-studied HLA-B-restricted epitopes. Donor HLA type was relevant to the analysis, as public TCR beta signatures indicated carriage of CMV infection together with the matching HLA type.

The sample's treatment or condition label, decoded: in vitro stimulation with specific CMV peptide epitopes to enrich CMV-specific T cells. The CDR3 starts with the cysteine, ends with the phenylalanine, and has 17 residues. CDR3 DNA is the only sequence kept; it has 51 bases, read in frame from the first base. The germline V gene provides CDR1 MGHRA and CDR2 YSYEKL. Findings and caveats that apply to the study as a whole: Carriers of CMV infection plus the relevant HLA type were discriminated by the cumulative frequency of public TCR beta family members in the study cohort and in an independent roughly 340-donor cohort. The ex vivo response was dominated by HLA-C-restricted CMV-specific TCR beta clonotypes, and the single most frequent clonotype in two of eight donors was supplied by these HLA-C-restricted clonotypes.

The instrument given in TCRdb is Illumina HiSeq 1500. Clones were called with MiXCR by TCRdb after fastp trimmed the public reads at Q25, and only in-frame beta chains were retained. Merged by CDR3 protein, the rows form single entries marked with the most common genes and DNA. Recorded for this sample are approximately 990,000 distinct CDR3 sequences; 31% of them occurred a single time. 11% to 15% of the sample rests with the top ten. This chain joins TRBV4-1 to TRBJ1-2, with the D gene call left open. Sequences were derived from cultured CD8+ T cells from PBMCs, sampled from culture after CMV antigen stimulation. The TCR was taken from a human donor in good health (CMV status not recorded). Some clones in this sample may be carry-over from other donors' samples. The base sequence is TGCGCCAGCAGCCAAGATCAAGGCCTAGATGGTCTCTATGGCTACAGCTTC. The encoded protein is CASSQDQGLDGLYGYSF.